This T cell receptor (beta chain) derives from a study of blood T cell repertoires in COVID-19. A single count supports this clone. In the authors' workflow: For nucleated cells, counts were estimated from reference gene primer amplification. The assay was immunoSEQ multiplex PCR, and TCRdb's table has in-frame clones only and misses some. That table gives V, J and clone size, and the DNA gave D and trimming. The table shows roughly 200,000 clones, with approximately 88% occurring only once. The CDR3 covers 14 residues. Trimming cost V 1 base and J 6 bases, with 12 bases left between them. From germline, CDR1 is MDHEN and CDR2 SYDVKM. Participant ages covered about 18 to 89 years across around 25 US areas. In assigning cohorts, the study relied on participant-reported clinical history.

The sample taken for sequencing was PBMCs or T cells enriched from blood (not recorded which). The clonotype comes from a young man with acute COVID-19. The V call is TRBV28, the J call TRBJ1-1; maybe TRBD1 (6 bases). CDR3 nucleotides: TGTGCCAGCAGTTTATCTAGGGGGAGCGCTGAAGCTTTCTTT. It encodes CASSLSRGSAEAFF.